What follows are 15 T cell receptor beta chains derived from one specimen sequenced in a study of T cells in Graves' hyperthyroidism and ophthalmopathy. TCR beta CDR3 regions were amplified from RNA. The HTBI set primed first-round TCR CDR3 RT-PCR. TCRdb re-called the multiplex PCR reads through MiXCR, storing one row per CDR3 protein. The repertoire holds around 660,000 distinct CDR3 sequences, with about 45% as singletons. Material: peripheral blood or thyroid tissue (not recorded which). The receptors were sampled from an adult man with Graves' disease, either hyperthyroidism or ophthalmopathy (not recorded which).

This chain uses TRBV20-1 with TRBJ1-5; TRBD1 matches at 12 bases. Germline assignment: CDR1 DFQATT and CDR2 SNEGSKA (reference sequence). The CDR3 loop spans 16 amino acids. Unmatched junction bases numbered 8, after V lost 6 bases and J lost 2 bases. This CDR3 is CSARDRGRGGNQPQHF. The CDR3 DNA reads TGCAGTGCAAGGGACAGGGGGCGCGGTGGCAATCAGCCCCAGCATTTT.

This clonotype was seen many times. The J gene is TRBJ1-2, the V gene TRBV29-1; TRBD1 is a possible D gene (5 bases). Per the germline V gene, CDR1 is SQVTM and CDR2 is ANQGSEA. Trimming cost V 5 bases and J 5 bases, with 21 bases left between them. This CDR3 comprises 15 residues. The CDR3 bases are TGCAGCGTTCCTACCGGGACCGCTGCGTATTATGGCTACACCTTC. As protein: CSVPTGTAAYYGYTF. The variable domain in full, with the rest retrieved from reference TRBV29-1 and TRBJ1-2, is SAVISQKPSRDICQRGTSLTIQCQVDSQVTMMFWYRQQPGQSLTLIATANQGSEATYESGFVIDKFPISRPNLTFSTLTVSNMSPEDSSIYLCSVPTGTAAYYGYTFGSGTRLTVV.

By share, this clonotype counts as medium-sized (0.01 to 0.1%). This chain links TRBV24-1 with TRBJ1-5, with a possible D match to TRBD1 (5 bases). Germline-derived CDR1 and CDR2 are KGHDR and SFDVKD. The CDR3 sequence is 13 residues long. Trimming pared 7 bases from V and 9 bases from J, leaving 15 bases between. The CDR3 sequence: CATRRGEKGPQHF. In nucleotides, the CDR3 is TGTGCCACCAGACGAGGGGAGAAGGGGCCCCAGCATTTT.

J is TRBJ2-6 and V is TRBV24-1; the match to TRBD1 covers 11 bases. CDR3 size: 18 residues. The V gene's germline CDR1 is KGHDR and CDR2 SFDVKD. Trimming took 4 bases from V and 8 from J; bases not matched to a gene: 12. CDR3 amino acids: CATSDLSRTGGGTNVLTF. CDR3 coding DNA: TGTGCCACCAGTGACCTATCTCGGACAGGGGGCGGCACCAACGTCCTGACTTTC.

The chain links TRBV10-3 to TRBJ2-7; D remains unclear. With 10 bases removed from V and 6 bases from J, the gap between germline ends came to 28 bases. The germline gives CDR1 ENHRY, CDR2 SYGVKD. The CDR3 is 16 residues long. The CDR3 region is CASSPQNSSPIGEQYF. DNA for the CDR3: TGTGCCAGCTCACCTCAGAACTCCTCCCCCATCGGCGAGCAGTACTTC.

This clonotype was detected many times. The rearrangement joins TRBV7-2 to TRBJ2-7; weak D call: TRBD1 (6 bases). V was clipped by 5 bases and J by 6 bases, with 17 bases between them. From germline, CDR1 is SGHTA and CDR2 FQGNSA. The CDR3 runs 14 residues. The DNA of the CDR3 is TGTGCCAGCAGCCCGGGAACAGGGATGGCCGAGCAGTACTTC. Translating gives CASSPGTGMAEQYF.

This chain connects TRBV16 to TRBJ1-4, with 7 bases matching TRBD1. CDR1 is KGHSY, CDR2 FQNENV, per germline. Trimming at V came to 6 bases and at J to 3 bases, leaving 7 bases not matched to a gene. This CDR3 contains 15 residues. This CDR3 is CASRQSGTANEKLFF. Written as DNA, the CDR3 is TGTGCCAGCAGACAGTCCGGGACAGCTAATGAAAAACTGTTTTTT.

The gene calls are TRBV20-1 and TRBJ2-7, with D hard to call. The CDR3 consists of 13 residues. CDR1 is DFQATT and CDR2 is SNEGSKA in the germline V gene (reference sequence). V was shortened by 0 bases and J by 1 base, with 7 bases between the two germline ends. In DNA form, the CDR3 reads TGCAGTGCTAGAGAGCTGGGGTCCTACGAGCAGTACTTC. Translation: CSARELGSYEQYF.

In its sample, this clonotype was seen once. The chain joins TRBV10-3 to TRBJ1-6; D possibly corresponds to TRBD1 (5 bases). Germline V gene data show CDR1 as ENHRY and CDR2 as SYGVKD. Trimming removed 8 bases from V and 5 bases from J, with 13 bases in between. The CDR3 runs to 14 residues. CDR3 residues: CAIRRTMDNSPLHF. CDR3 nucleotides: TGTGCCATCCGCAGGACAATGGATAATTCACCCCTCCACTTT.

This clonotype was picked up many times. The V and J genes are TRBV2 and TRBJ2-2, with D possibly TRBD2 on 5 matching bases. The germline V gene has CDR1 SNHLY and CDR2 FYNNEI. The CDR3 covers 12 residues. Between the trimmed V and J ends, which lost 6 bases and 7 bases, there was a span of 9 bases. The DNA of the CDR3 is TGTGCCAGCAGGCAACGGGGCGGGGAGCTGTTTTTT. The encoded protein is CASRQRGGELFF.

This clonotype was seen repeatedly, ten times or more. The chain is built from TRBV7-9 and TRBJ2-7, with 9 bases lining up with TRBD1. This CDR3 spans 16 amino acids. CDR1 and CDR2 (germline): SEHNR, FQNEAQ (reference sequence). V trimming: 0 bases; J trimming: 1 base; junction bases outside the gene matches: 4. CDR3 protein: CASSLAGQGNSYEQYF. The CDR3, as DNA: TGTGCCAGCAGCTTAGCGGGACAGGGCAATTCCTACGAGCAGTACTTC.

A few counts support this clonotype. The chain carries TRBV12-3 or TRBV12-4 and TRBJ2-5; D possibly corresponds to TRBD2 (6 bases). The CDR3 extends over 14 amino acids. V was cut by 5 bases and J by 2 bases, with 12 bases left in between. CDR3: CASSRDSRQETQYF. The CDR3 DNA reads as TGTGCCAGCAGTCGGGACTCGCGTCAAGAGACCCAGTACTTC.

This clonotype has only a few counts. V and J are TRBV5-1 and TRBJ1-1; weak D call: TRBD1 (5 bases). CDR3 length equals 16 residues. Looked up from germline, CDR1 is SGHRS and CDR2 is YFSETQ. Trimming removed 6 bases from V and 4 bases from J, with 22 bases in between. CDR3: CASTSAGFGVSTEAFF. The CDR3 coding sequence is TGCGCCAGCACCTCTGCAGGGTTTGGGGTGAGCACTGAAGCTTTCTTT. Complete variable domain (other parts from reference TRBV5-1 and TRBJ1-1): KAGVTQTPRYLIKTRGQQVTLSCSPISGHRSVSWYQQTPGQGLQFLFEYFSETQRNKGNFPGRFSGRQFSNSRSEMNVSTLELGDSALYLCASTSAGFGVSTEAFFGQGTRLTVV.

This clonotype was seen at least ten times. This chain connects TRBV7-2 to TRBJ1-6; 9 bases fit TRBD1. Germline-derived CDR1 and CDR2 are SGHTA and FQGNSA. The ends lost 5 bases at V and 7 bases at J; junction bases unmatched: 9. The CDR3 consists of 16 residues. The CDR3 is CASSARLGQGNSPLHF. The CDR3 bases are TGTGCCAGCAGCGCTCGCCTGGGACAGGGAAATTCACCCCTCCACTTT.

V and J are TRBV7-1 and TRBJ1-2; perhaps TRBD1 as D (6 bases). TRBV7-1 is labeled an ORF, and its function is uncertain. V was clipped by 3 bases and J by 1 base, with 12 bases between them. The CDR3 loop spans 15 amino acids. Here the CDR3 reads CASSSGQFLNYGYTF. The CDR3 nucleotides read TGTGCCAGCAGCTCGGGACAATTTCTTAACTATGGCTACACCTTC.